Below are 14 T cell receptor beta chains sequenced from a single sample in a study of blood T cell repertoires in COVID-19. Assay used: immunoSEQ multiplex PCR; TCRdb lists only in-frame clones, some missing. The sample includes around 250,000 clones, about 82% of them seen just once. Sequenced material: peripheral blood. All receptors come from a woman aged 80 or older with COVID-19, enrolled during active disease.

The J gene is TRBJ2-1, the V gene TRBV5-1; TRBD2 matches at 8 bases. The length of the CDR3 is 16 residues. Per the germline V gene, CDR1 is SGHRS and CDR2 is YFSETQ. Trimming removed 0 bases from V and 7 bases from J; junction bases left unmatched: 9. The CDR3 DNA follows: TGCGCCAGCAGCTTGGTAGGGACTAGGGTCGGTAATGAGCAGTTCTTC. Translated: CASSLVGTRVGNEQFF.

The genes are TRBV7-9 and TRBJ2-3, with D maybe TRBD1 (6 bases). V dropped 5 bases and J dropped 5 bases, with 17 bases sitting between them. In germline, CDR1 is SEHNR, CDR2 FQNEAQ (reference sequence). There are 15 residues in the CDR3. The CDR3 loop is CASSIGSDSQDTQYF. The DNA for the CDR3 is TGTGCCAGCAGCATCGGATCGGACAGCCAAGATACGCAGTATTTT.

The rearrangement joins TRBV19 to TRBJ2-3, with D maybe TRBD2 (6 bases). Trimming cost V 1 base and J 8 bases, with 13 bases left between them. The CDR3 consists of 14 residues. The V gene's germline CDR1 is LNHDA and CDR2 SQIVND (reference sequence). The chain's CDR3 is CASSIGRDVSTQYF. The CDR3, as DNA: TGTGCCAGTAGTATAGGGCGGGACGTCAGTACGCAGTATTTT.

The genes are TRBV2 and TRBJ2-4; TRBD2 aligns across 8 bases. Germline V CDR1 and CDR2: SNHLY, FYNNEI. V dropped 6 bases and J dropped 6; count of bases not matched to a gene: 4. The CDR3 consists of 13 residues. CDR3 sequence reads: CASRVSGGNIQYF. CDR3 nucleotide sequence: TGTGCCAGCAGGGTGAGCGGGGGAAACATTCAGTACTTC. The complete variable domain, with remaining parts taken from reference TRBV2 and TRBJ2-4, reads EPEVTQTPSHQVTQMGQEVILRCVPISNHLYFYWYRQILGQKVEFLVSFYNNEISEKSEIFDDQFSVERPDGSNFTLKIRSTKLEDSAMYFCASRVSGGNIQYFGAGTRLSVL.

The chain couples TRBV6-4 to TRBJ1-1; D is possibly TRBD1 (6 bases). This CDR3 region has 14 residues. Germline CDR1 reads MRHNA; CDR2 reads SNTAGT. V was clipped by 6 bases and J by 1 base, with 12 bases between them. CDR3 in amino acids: CASRADSSNTEAFF. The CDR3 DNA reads TGTGCCAGCAGAGCGGACAGCTCGAACACTGAAGCTTTCTTT.

Here the CDR3 DNA reads TGTGCCAGTACTGTCCAGGGGGCTGGCAATCAGCCCCAGCATTTT. The encoded protein is CASTVQGAGNQPQHF. The J gene is TRBJ1-5, the V gene TRBV19; 8 nucleotides line up with TRBD1. Germline V gives CDR1 LNHDA, CDR2 SQIVND (reference sequence). There are 15 residues in the CDR3. Trimming at V came to 7 bases and at J to 2 bases, leaving 7 bases not matched to a gene.

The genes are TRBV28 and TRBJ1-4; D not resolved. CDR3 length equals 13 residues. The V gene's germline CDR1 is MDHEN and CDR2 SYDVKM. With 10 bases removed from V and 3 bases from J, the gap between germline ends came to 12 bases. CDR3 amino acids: CAILDGPNEKLFF. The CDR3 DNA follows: TGTGCCATATTAGATGGGCCTAATGAAAAACTGTTTTTT.

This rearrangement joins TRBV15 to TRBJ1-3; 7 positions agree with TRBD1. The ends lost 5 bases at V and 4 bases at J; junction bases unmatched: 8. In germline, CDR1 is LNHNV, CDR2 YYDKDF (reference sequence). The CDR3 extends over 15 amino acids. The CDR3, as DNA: TGTGCCACCAGCGAAGAAACAGGGGTAGGAAACACCATATATTTT. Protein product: CATSEETGVGNTIYF.

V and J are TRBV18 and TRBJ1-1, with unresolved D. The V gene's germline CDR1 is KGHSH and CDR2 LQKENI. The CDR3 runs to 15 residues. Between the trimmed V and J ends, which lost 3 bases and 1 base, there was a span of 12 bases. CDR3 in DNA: TGTGCCAGCTCACCCCGAGACATTGGGAACACTGAAGCTTTCTTT. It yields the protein CASSPRDIGNTEAFF.

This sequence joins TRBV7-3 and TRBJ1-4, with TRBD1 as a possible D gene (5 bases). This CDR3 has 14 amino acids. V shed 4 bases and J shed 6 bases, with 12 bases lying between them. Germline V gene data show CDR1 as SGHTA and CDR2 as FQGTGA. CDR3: CASSSSDKDEKLFF. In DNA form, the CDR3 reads TGTGCCAGCAGCTCATCGGACAAAGATGAAAAACTGTTTTTT.

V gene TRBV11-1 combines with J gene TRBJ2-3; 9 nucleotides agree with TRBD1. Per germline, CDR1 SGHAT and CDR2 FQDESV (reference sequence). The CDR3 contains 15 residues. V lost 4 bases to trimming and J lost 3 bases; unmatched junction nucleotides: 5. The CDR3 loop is CASSSGQGMTDTQYF. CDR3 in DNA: TGTGCCAGCAGCTCCGGACAGGGGATGACAGATACGCAGTATTTT.

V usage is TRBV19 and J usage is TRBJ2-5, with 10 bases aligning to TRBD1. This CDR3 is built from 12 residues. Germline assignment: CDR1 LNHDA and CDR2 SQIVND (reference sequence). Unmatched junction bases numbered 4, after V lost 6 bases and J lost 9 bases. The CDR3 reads CASRSGTGAQYF. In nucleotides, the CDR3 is TGTGCCAGTAGATCGGGGACAGGGGCCCAGTACTTC.

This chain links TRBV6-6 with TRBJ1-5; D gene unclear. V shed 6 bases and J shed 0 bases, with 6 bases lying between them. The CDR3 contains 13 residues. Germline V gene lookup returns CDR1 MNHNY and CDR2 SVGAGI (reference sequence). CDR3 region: CASRRDSNQPQHF. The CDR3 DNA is TGTGCCAGCAGACGGGATAGCAATCAGCCCCAGCATTTT.

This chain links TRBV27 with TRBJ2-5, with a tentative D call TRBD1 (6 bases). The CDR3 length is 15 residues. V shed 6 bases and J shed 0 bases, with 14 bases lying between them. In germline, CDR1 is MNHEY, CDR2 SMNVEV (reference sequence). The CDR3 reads CASSLQGRYQETQYF. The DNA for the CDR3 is TGTGCCAGCAGCCTTCAGGGGAGATACCAAGAGACCCAGTACTTC.